The rows below give T cell receptor beta chains drawn from one sample of a study of beta chain features in type 1 diabetes. Profiled with immunoSEQ multiplex PCR; TCRdb holds only in-frame clones, not every one. The sample holds roughly 47,000 clones, approximately 40% seen once. The sample taken for sequencing was stem cell memory CD4+ T cells from blood. The receptors shown here come from a man between 25 and 39 years old with type 1 diabetes. CDR3s include the opening cysteine and the closing phenylalanine or tryptophan. D genes are given only for firm matches. Some rows have no size entry. The others give once, few or many, or a class for an expanded clone.

d_gene	abundance	j_gene	v_gene	CDR3nt	CDR3aa
TRBD1	.	TRBJ2-5	TRBV5-1	TGCGCCAGCAGCTTGGCTTTGGACAGGGCAATAGAGACCCAGTACTTC	CASSLALDRAIETQYF
TRBD2	once	TRBJ2-7	TRBV15	TGTGCCACCAGCAAGAGCGGGAGAAGGTACGAGCAGTACTTC	CATSKSGRRYEQYF
.	.	TRBJ2-7	TRBV28	TGTGCCAGCAGTCTTTTCGGGGGACAGCCCTACGAGCAGTACTTC	CASSLFGGQPYEQYF
.	few	TRBJ2-5	TRBV29-1	TGCAGCGTTGTTGCAACTACTCAAGGGACCCAGTACTTC	CSVVATTQGTQYF
TRBD1	.	TRBJ1-5	TRBV7-8	TGTGCCAGCAGCCGACAACCGGGACAGATAATCAATCAGCCCCAGCATTTT	CASSRQPGQIINQPQHF
.	few	TRBJ1-2	TRBV21-1	TGTGCCAGCAGCCCATGGACAGGGAACTATGGCTACACCTTC	CASSPWTGNYGYTF
.	few	TRBJ1-1	TRBV7-2	TGTGCCAGCAGCTTTTCTCGGGACTCCGAAGCTTTCTTT	CASSFSRDSEAFF
.	.	TRBJ1-6	TRBV5-1	TGCGCCAGCAGCCTCGGGAATTCACCCCTCCACTTT	CASSLGNSPLHF
TRBD1	few	TRBJ1-1	TRBV2	TGTGCCAGCAGTGAAACAGGGGTGGGTGAAGCTTTCTTT	CASSETGVGEAFF
TRBD1	.	TRBJ1-1	TRBV5-1	TGCGCCAGCAGCCCCCTGACAGGGGAGAACACTGAAGCTTTCTTT	CASSPLTGENTEAFF
TRBD1	.	TRBJ1-1	TRBV7-8	TGTGCCAGCAGCTCGGGACAGGGAAACACTGAAGCTTTCTTT	CASSSGQGNTEAFF
.	few	TRBJ2-2	TRBV6-5	TGTGCCAGCAGCTCCTACAGGGACGCCGGGGAGCTGTTTTTT	CASSSYRDAGELFF
.	few	TRBJ2-5	TRBV7-8	TGTGCCAGCAGCTTTAACGGGGAGACCCAGTACTTC	CASSFNGETQYF
.	.	TRBJ1-3	TRBV9	TGTGCCAGCAGCTCACAGGACTCTGGAAACACCATATATTTT	CASSSQDSGNTIYF
.	.	TRBJ1-5	TRBV4-1	TGCGCCAGCAGCCAAGCAGGGGGCAATCAGCCCCAGCATTTT	CASSQAGGNQPQHF
.	.	TRBJ2-5	TRBV9	TGTGCCAGCAGCGGAGCCGGAGGGCCAGGGACCCAGTACTTC	CASSGAGGPGTQYF
.	.	TRBJ2-2	TRBV5-1	TGCGCCAGCAAAAAAGGGGCCACCGGGGAGCTGTTTTTT	CASKKGATGELFF
.	.	TRBJ2-1	TRBV18	TGTGCCAGCTCACTGGGACTCCTTGGCCGTGAGCAGTTCTTC	CASSLGLLGREQFF
TRBD1	.	TRBJ2-3	TRBV5-1	TGCGCCAGCAGCCTGGGACAGGGAGATACGCAGTATTTT	CASSLGQGDTQYF
.	.	TRBJ2-5	TRBV2	TGTGCCAGCAGTGAAGCGCTTGACTCAGAGTACTTC	CASSEALDSEYF
TRBD2	.	TRBJ2-7	TRBV27	TGTGCCAGCAGTCCAACCTTTGGGGGGGGGAGGCCCTACGAGCAGTACTTC	CASSPTFGGGRPYEQYF
TRBD1	few	TRBJ2-1	TRBV27	TGTGCCAGCAGTTTTTTTCCCCCCAGGACAGGGGCTGACCGTAGCTCCTACAATGAGCAGTTCTTC	CASSFFPPRTGADRSSYNEQFF
TRBD2	.	TRBJ2-3	TRBV4-1	TGCGCCAGCAGCCAGGGACTAGCGGGAGCGGGCACAGATACGCAGTATTTT	CASSQGLAGAGTDTQYF
TRBD1	few	TRBJ1-2	TRBV7-2	TGTGCCAGCAGCTTAGCCGGGACAGGGGTATACACCTTC	CASSLAGTGVYTF
TRBD2	few	TRBJ2-3	TRBV6-1	TGTGCCAGCAGTGGGGGAACCACCCTCGGGAGGACGCAGTATTTT	CASSGGTTLGRTQYF
.	.	TRBJ2-5	TRBV6-5	TGTGCCAGCGGTTCTCTAGGAAAAGAGACCCAGTACTTC	CASGSLGKETQYF
TRBD1	few	TRBJ1-5	TRBV29-1	TGCAGCGTTGCCAGGGGGGGCAATCAGCCCCAGCATTTT	CSVARGGNQPQHF
.	few	TRBJ2-7	TRBV5-1	TGCGCCAGCAGACCGACAGAGGAGGGCGAGCAGTACTTC	CASRPTEEGEQYF
TRBD1	few	TRBJ2-5	TRBV5-6	TGTGCCAGCAGCTTTCAGGGGGCCCACGAGACCCAGTACTTC	CASSFQGAHETQYF
.	.	TRBJ2-1	TRBV7-9	TGTGCCAGCAGATATACAGGGTATTCGGGTGAGCAGTTCTTC	CASRYTGYSGEQFF
.	few	TRBJ2-5	TRBV21-1	TGTGCCAGCAGCCAGGCAGGGGGTTGGGAGACCCAGTACTTC	CASSQAGGWETQYF
TRBD2	few	TRBJ2-7	TRBV11-2	TGTGCCAGCAGTGTTCTAGCGGGTGACTTCTACGAGCAGTACTTC	CASSVLAGDFYEQYF
.	.	TRBJ2-1	TRBV27	TGTGCCAGCGGGAGACTAGCCTACAATGAGCAGTTCTTC	CASGRLAYNEQFF
.	.	TRBJ2-5	TRBV5-1	TGCGCCAGCAGCTTGATGCAGGTCCAAGAGACCCAGTACTTC	CASSLMQVQETQYF
TRBD1	.	TRBJ2-7	TRBV2	TGTGCCAGCAGCGCTGACAGGGAAATTGGCGAGCAGTACTTC	CASSADREIGEQYF
TRBD1	few	TRBJ2-7	TRBV9	TGTGCCAGCAGTAAGAGACAGGGTCCTCATTACGAGCAGTACTTC	CASSKRQGPHYEQYF
.	.	TRBJ1-1	TRBV14	TGTACCAGCAGTCTCCTAGCCTACGGGACAGAAGCTTTCTTT	CTSSLLAYGTEAFF
TRBD2	few	TRBJ2-1	TRBV7-3	TGTGCCAGCAGCCTTAGCGGGAGCGTCTACAATGAGCAGTTCTTC	CASSLSGSVYNEQFF
.	.	TRBJ1-1	TRBV28	TGTGCCACCCTCGGGGGTAACACTGAAGCTTTCTTT	CATLGGNTEAFF
.	.	TRBJ2-3	TRBV15	TGTGCCACCAGCAGACTCGCAGATACGCAGTATTTT	CATSRLADTQYF
TRBD1	.	TRBJ2-7	TRBV7-2	TGTGCCAGCAGCTTAGTGCGGGGACAGGGGTCCTACGAGCAGTACTTC	CASSLVRGQGSYEQYF
TRBD1	.	TRBJ2-1	TRBV23-1	TGCGCCAGCAGCCCCGGGACAGGTGATTACAATGAGCAGTTCTTC	CASSPGTGDYNEQFF
.	.	TRBJ2-7	TRBV5-4	TGTGCCAGCAGCTCCGGGACTCTCTACGAGCAGTACTTC	CASSSGTLYEQYF
TRBD1	.	TRBJ1-2	TRBV27	TGTGCCAGCAGCCGGGGACAGGGGAATGGCTACACCTTC	CASSRGQGNGYTF
TRBD1	.	TRBJ1-2	TRBV18	TGTGCCAGCTCGACAGGGAATGGCTACACCTTC	CASSTGNGYTF
.	few	TRBJ2-4	TRBV5-4	TGTGCCAGCAGCCTTGGGGGGACCAAAAACATTCAGTACTTC	CASSLGGTKNIQYF
.	.	TRBJ1-1	TRBV10-3	TGTGCCATCAGTGAGTCGTGGGGAGGTATGAACACTGAAGCTTTCTTT	CAISESWGGMNTEAFF
TRBD2	few	TRBJ2-3	TRBV9	TGTGCCAGCAGCACAGGGACTAGCGGAAGCACAGATACGCAGTATTTT	CASSTGTSGSTDTQYF
.	few	TRBJ1-2	TRBV15	TGTGCCACCAGCAACGACAGAAACTATGGCTACACCTTC	CATSNDRNYGYTF